Reported below is one T cell receptor (beta chain). Authors' methods: Estimation of nucleated cell counts was performed using reference gene primer amplification. Sequenced by immunoSEQ multiplex PCR; TCRdb stores in-frame clones only, minus some. V and J calls and clone size come straight from that table; D and trimming were deduced from the DNA. The sample shows about 210,000 clones, 81% of them seen only once. These data originate in a study of blood T cell repertoires in COVID-19. On the study more broadly: COVID-19 samples, acute and convalescent, were from the United States, Italy and Spain.

Cohorts were assigned according to the clinical history that participants reported. The CDR3 totals 11 residues. Germline lookup yields CDR1 MDHEN and CDR2 SYDVKM. V lost 6 bases and J 8 bases, leaving 10 bases between the germline ends. The rearrangement uses TRBV28 and TRBJ1-1; a weak D match, TRBD1 (5 bases). Sequenced sample: PBMCs or T cells enriched from blood (not recorded which). This TCR derives from a woman in her 50s with acute COVID-19. The CDR3 DNA follows: TGTGCCAGCAGGGGGCCAACGGAAGCTTTCTTT. As protein: CASRGPTEAFF.